These T cell receptor beta chains were read from a single sample in a study of blood T cells in healthy people across ages. One entry per CDR3 protein results from TCRdb running MiXCR on the 5' RACE reads. The sample shows approximately 850,000 distinct CDR3 sequences, 55% to 70% of them seen only once. The source material was blood. The source is a man aged 25 to 40 in good health. The CDR3 runs from the conserved cysteine through the conserved F or W. D genes are given only for firm matches. Clone size appears in some rows only: once, few, many, or a class for an expanded clone.

CDR3	DNA	size	D	J	V
CASRPDGNNQPQHF	TGTGCCAGCAGACCGGACGGTAACAATCAGCCCCAGCATTTT	.	.	TRBJ1-5	TRBV6-1
CATSRERENGYTF	TGTGCCACCAGCAGAGAGCGCGAAAATGGCTACACCTTC	.	.	TRBJ1-2	TRBV15
CASSRDSQPQHF	TGTGCCAGCAGCCGTGATTCTCAGCCCCAGCATTTT	few	.	TRBJ1-5	TRBV3-1
CASSSLTSGKPYEQYF	TGTGCCAGCAGCTCCCTGACTAGCGGGAAACCCTACGAGCAGTACTTC	.	TRBD2	TRBJ2-7	TRBV5-6
CASSYEGTTDTQYF	TGTGCCAGCAGTTACGAAGGGACTACAGATACGCAGTATTTT	.	.	TRBJ2-3	TRBV6-6
CSASSELGLPQHF	TGCAGTGCTAGCAGCGAATTAGGCCTGCCCCAGCATTTT	.	.	TRBJ1-5	TRBV20-1
CASSPWGLGSYNSPLHF	TGTGCCAGCAGCCCCTGGGGGTTGGGCTCCTATAATTCACCCCTCCACTTT	.	.	TRBJ1-6	TRBV7-2
CSAMSTTEAFF	TGCAGTGCTATGTCAACAACTGAAGCTTTCTTT	.	.	TRBJ1-1	TRBV20-1
CASSLRLQSGDTQYF	TGCGCCAGCAGCCTCAGACTCCAAAGCGGGGATACGCAGTATTTT	.	.	TRBJ2-3	TRBV4-3
CASSSQLGNEQFF	TGTGCCAGCAGTTCCCAACTAGGAAATGAGCAGTTCTTC	.	.	TRBJ2-1	TRBV6-2/TRBV6-3
CASSSRGAKETQYF	TGTGCCAGCAGCTCCCGGGGGGCTAAAGAGACCCAGTACTTC	few	.	TRBJ2-5	TRBV7-8
CASRSLGTIGETQYF	TGTGCCAGCAGATCACTGGGGACCATTGGGGAGACCCAGTACTTC	.	.	TRBJ2-5	TRBV7-2
CSVETRGLLPYGYTF	TGCAGCGTGGAAACGAGGGGGCTACTCCCCTATGGCTACACCTTC	.	TRBD1	TRBJ1-2	TRBV29-1
CASSLVRTSFLYEQFF	TGTGCCAGCAGCTTAGTTAGGACTAGCTTTTTGTATGAGCAGTTCTTC	few	TRBD2	TRBJ2-1	TRBV7-9
CSARHRQKTSETQYF	TGCAGTGCCCGACACCGACAGAAGACTTCAGAGACCCAGTACTTC	.	.	TRBJ2-5	TRBV20-1
CASSQKFRTGLPTYTDTQYF	TGCGCCAGCAGCCAAAAATTCCGGACGGGACTTCCCACTTACACAGATACGCAGTATTTT	few	.	TRBJ2-3	TRBV4-3
CASSFTRNNWDGYTF	TGCGCCAGCAGCTTTACCCGAAACAACTGGGATGGCTACACCTTC	.	.	TRBJ1-2	TRBV5-1
CASSLASGARRGDTQYF	TGTGCCAGCAGCTTAGCTTCCGGGGCTAGGAGGGGGGATACGCAGTATTTT	few	.	TRBJ2-3	TRBV7-2
CATSRVANYEQYF	TGTGCCACCAGCAGAGTAGCCAACTACGAGCAGTACTTC	.	.	TRBJ2-7	TRBV15
CTSSGQGSSGRSSYNEQYF	TGTACCAGCAGCGGACAGGGATCTAGCGGGAGGAGCTCCTACAATGAGCAGTACTTC	.	TRBD2	TRBJ2-7	TRBV5-6
CAISESGEGTDTQYF	TGTGCCATCAGTGAGTCAGGAGAAGGGACAGATACGCAGTATTTT	.	.	TRBJ2-3	TRBV10-3
CSARDTGGASEQYF	TGCAGTGCTAGAGATACGGGGGGGGCTTCCGAGCAGTACTTC	.	TRBD2	TRBJ2-7	TRBV20-1
CASSSPIAGADNEQFF	TGCGCCAGCAGCTCACCTATAGCGGGGGCGGACAATGAGCAGTTCTTC	.	TRBD2	TRBJ2-1	TRBV5-1
CASSVALGSTDTQYF	TGTGCCAGCAGCGTAGCTCTGGGTAGCACAGATACGCAGTATTTT	many	.	TRBJ2-3	TRBV9
CASGPPSGTPHEQYF	TGTGCCAGCGGTCCACCTAGCGGGACGCCCCACGAACAGTACTTC	.	TRBD2	TRBJ2-5	TRBV6-5
CASSPQGGWSHEQYF	TGTGCCAGCAGTCCCCAGGGTGGGTGGTCCCACGAGCAGTACTTC	.	.	TRBJ2-7	TRBV12-3/TRBV12-4
CASSQAGTSGGYEQYF	TGTGCCAGCAGCCAAGCCGGGACTAGCGGGGGGTACGAGCAGTACTTC	.	TRBD2	TRBJ2-7	TRBV4-2
CSARGDRGDTQYF	TGCAGTGCTAGAGGGGACAGGGGGGATACGCAGTATTTT	.	TRBD1	TRBJ2-3	TRBV20-1
CAIRGVPGVHEQYF	TGTGCCATCAGAGGAGTCCCGGGAGTCCACGAGCAGTACTTC	few	.	TRBJ2-7	TRBV10-3
CASRSGGLPYEQYF	TGTGCCAGCAGAAGCGGGGGACTACCGTACGAGCAGTACTTC	.	TRBD2	TRBJ2-7	TRBV3-1
CASSAPGQAYFAKNIQYF	TGTGCCAGCAGTGCCCCGGGACAGGCATATTTTGCCAAAAACATTCAGTACTTC	.	TRBD1	TRBJ2-4	TRBV28
CSASEGGIDNEQYF	TGCAGTGCGTCAGAAGGGGGAATAGACAACGAGCAGTACTTC	few	.	TRBJ2-7	TRBV20-1
CASRFERASGNTDMQYF	TGTGCCAGCAGATTCGAGCGAGCTAGCGGGAACACAGATATGCAGTATTTT	.	TRBD2	TRBJ2-3	TRBV28
CASSWGQGQETQYF	TGCGCCAGCAGCTGGGGACAGGGACAAGAGACCCAGTACTTC	few	TRBD1	TRBJ2-5	TRBV5-1
CASIDESSSSTDTQYF	TGTGCCAGCATCGATGAGTCCAGCTCAAGCACAGATACGCAGTATTTT	.	.	TRBJ2-3	TRBV6-6
CASNPTLYPDTQYF	TGTGCCAGCAACCCTACTTTATACCCAGATACGCAGTATTTT	.	.	TRBJ2-3	TRBV7-2
CASIGRETQYF	TGTGCCAGTATAGGGAGGGAGACCCAGTACTTC	.	.	TRBJ2-5	TRBV6-1
CSVEDLDRGPGYTF	TGCAGCGTTGAAGATCTGGACAGGGGGCCTGGCTACACCTTC	.	TRBD1	TRBJ1-2	TRBV29-1
CASSLGPLYEQYF	TGTGCCAGCAGTTTAGGGCCATTATACGAGCAGTACTTC	.	.	TRBJ2-7	TRBV6-2/TRBV6-3
CASGRGSVNEQFF	TGTGCCAGCGGTCGCGGGAGTGTAAATGAGCAGTTCTTC	.	TRBD2	TRBJ2-1	TRBV2
CASSLGVAGLTDTQYF	TGTGCCAGCAGCTTAGGAGTTGCGGGACTCACAGATACGCAGTATTTT	.	.	TRBJ2-3	TRBV7-2
CASSATRQGVSAGYTF	TGTGCCAGCAGCGCTACTCGACAGGGGGTTTCGGCTGGCTACACCTTC	.	TRBD1	TRBJ1-2	TRBV25-1